Below, one TCR beta chain is given with its context. The CDR3 loop spans 17 amino acids. CDR1 is ENHRY and CDR2 is SYGVKD in the germline V gene. V lost 3 bases and J lost 0, with 12 bases in between. The repertoire was sequenced with immunoSEQ multiplex PCR; TCRdb's copy has only in-frame clones and lacks some. The table records some 11,000 clones, around 80% of them present only once. The data stem from a study of OX40 agonist ivuxolimab in advanced cancers. Study details: Dose-escalation patients had hepatocellular carcinoma, melanoma, renal cell or head and neck cancer. Aged about 23 to 80 with a mean of approximately 60 years, they were approximately 80% male.

This receptor was obtained from an adult with an advanced solid tumor such as melanoma, head and neck, liver or kidney cancer. The V gene is TRBV10-3, the J gene TRBJ2-6; no definite D call. The material was CD4+ or CD8+ T cells sorted from blood, obtained in a trial of the OX40 agonist ivuxolimab. CDR3 in DNA: TGTGCCATCAGTGAAGATGCAGGACGCTCTGGGGCCAACGTCCTGACTTTC. Its translation: CAISEDAGRSGANVLTF.